The entry below describes one T cell receptor (beta chain). Its target is not known. These data come from a study of OX40 agonist ivuxolimab in advanced cancers. As for the study in general: Recorded diagnoses for dose-escalation patients were hepatocellular carcinoma, melanoma, renal cell or head and neck cancer. Participants averaged around 60 years of age (range about 23 to 80) and were less than 85% male.

The method was immunoSEQ multiplex PCR; TCRdb's version includes in-frame clones alone and lacks a portion of them. The sample carries about 15,000 clones, just under 80% recorded once. Regarding the study as a whole: The study found that CD8+ T cells averaged more expanded clones than CD4+. Clonal expansion was seen in CD4+ and CD8+ blood T cells by week 6 at 0.1 to 3.0 mg/kg.

The V end lost 5 bases, the J end lost 8 bases, and 18 bases lay between the germline ends. Germline CDR1 MNHNS, CDR2 SASEGT. This CDR3 comprises 15 residues. Sequenced here: CD4+ or CD8+ T cells sorted from blood, sampled in a trial of the OX40 agonist ivuxolimab. V gene TRBV6-1 combines with J gene TRBJ1-4, with D perhaps TRBD1 (6 bases). This receptor was obtained from an adult with an advanced solid tumor such as melanoma, head and neck, liver or kidney cancer. CDR3 in amino acids: CASSPRGQRPEKLFF. CDR3 coding DNA: TGTGCCAGCAGTCCCAGGGGTCAACGGCCGGAAAAACTGTTTTTT.